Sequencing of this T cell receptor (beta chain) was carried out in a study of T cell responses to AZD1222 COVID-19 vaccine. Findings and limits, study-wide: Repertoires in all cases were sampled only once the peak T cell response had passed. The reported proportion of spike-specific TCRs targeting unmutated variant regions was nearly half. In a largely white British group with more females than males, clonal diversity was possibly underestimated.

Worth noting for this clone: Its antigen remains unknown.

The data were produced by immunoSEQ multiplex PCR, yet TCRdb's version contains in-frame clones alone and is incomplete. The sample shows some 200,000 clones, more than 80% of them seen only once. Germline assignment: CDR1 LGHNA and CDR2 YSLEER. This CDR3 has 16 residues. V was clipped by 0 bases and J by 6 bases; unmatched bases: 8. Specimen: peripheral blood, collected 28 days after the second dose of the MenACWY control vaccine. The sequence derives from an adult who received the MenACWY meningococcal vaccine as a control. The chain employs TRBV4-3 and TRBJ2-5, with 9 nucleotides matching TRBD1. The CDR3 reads CASSQEATGGSKTQYF. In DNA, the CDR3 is TGCGCCAGCAGCCAAGAAGCGACAGGGGGATCAAAGACCCAGTACTTC.